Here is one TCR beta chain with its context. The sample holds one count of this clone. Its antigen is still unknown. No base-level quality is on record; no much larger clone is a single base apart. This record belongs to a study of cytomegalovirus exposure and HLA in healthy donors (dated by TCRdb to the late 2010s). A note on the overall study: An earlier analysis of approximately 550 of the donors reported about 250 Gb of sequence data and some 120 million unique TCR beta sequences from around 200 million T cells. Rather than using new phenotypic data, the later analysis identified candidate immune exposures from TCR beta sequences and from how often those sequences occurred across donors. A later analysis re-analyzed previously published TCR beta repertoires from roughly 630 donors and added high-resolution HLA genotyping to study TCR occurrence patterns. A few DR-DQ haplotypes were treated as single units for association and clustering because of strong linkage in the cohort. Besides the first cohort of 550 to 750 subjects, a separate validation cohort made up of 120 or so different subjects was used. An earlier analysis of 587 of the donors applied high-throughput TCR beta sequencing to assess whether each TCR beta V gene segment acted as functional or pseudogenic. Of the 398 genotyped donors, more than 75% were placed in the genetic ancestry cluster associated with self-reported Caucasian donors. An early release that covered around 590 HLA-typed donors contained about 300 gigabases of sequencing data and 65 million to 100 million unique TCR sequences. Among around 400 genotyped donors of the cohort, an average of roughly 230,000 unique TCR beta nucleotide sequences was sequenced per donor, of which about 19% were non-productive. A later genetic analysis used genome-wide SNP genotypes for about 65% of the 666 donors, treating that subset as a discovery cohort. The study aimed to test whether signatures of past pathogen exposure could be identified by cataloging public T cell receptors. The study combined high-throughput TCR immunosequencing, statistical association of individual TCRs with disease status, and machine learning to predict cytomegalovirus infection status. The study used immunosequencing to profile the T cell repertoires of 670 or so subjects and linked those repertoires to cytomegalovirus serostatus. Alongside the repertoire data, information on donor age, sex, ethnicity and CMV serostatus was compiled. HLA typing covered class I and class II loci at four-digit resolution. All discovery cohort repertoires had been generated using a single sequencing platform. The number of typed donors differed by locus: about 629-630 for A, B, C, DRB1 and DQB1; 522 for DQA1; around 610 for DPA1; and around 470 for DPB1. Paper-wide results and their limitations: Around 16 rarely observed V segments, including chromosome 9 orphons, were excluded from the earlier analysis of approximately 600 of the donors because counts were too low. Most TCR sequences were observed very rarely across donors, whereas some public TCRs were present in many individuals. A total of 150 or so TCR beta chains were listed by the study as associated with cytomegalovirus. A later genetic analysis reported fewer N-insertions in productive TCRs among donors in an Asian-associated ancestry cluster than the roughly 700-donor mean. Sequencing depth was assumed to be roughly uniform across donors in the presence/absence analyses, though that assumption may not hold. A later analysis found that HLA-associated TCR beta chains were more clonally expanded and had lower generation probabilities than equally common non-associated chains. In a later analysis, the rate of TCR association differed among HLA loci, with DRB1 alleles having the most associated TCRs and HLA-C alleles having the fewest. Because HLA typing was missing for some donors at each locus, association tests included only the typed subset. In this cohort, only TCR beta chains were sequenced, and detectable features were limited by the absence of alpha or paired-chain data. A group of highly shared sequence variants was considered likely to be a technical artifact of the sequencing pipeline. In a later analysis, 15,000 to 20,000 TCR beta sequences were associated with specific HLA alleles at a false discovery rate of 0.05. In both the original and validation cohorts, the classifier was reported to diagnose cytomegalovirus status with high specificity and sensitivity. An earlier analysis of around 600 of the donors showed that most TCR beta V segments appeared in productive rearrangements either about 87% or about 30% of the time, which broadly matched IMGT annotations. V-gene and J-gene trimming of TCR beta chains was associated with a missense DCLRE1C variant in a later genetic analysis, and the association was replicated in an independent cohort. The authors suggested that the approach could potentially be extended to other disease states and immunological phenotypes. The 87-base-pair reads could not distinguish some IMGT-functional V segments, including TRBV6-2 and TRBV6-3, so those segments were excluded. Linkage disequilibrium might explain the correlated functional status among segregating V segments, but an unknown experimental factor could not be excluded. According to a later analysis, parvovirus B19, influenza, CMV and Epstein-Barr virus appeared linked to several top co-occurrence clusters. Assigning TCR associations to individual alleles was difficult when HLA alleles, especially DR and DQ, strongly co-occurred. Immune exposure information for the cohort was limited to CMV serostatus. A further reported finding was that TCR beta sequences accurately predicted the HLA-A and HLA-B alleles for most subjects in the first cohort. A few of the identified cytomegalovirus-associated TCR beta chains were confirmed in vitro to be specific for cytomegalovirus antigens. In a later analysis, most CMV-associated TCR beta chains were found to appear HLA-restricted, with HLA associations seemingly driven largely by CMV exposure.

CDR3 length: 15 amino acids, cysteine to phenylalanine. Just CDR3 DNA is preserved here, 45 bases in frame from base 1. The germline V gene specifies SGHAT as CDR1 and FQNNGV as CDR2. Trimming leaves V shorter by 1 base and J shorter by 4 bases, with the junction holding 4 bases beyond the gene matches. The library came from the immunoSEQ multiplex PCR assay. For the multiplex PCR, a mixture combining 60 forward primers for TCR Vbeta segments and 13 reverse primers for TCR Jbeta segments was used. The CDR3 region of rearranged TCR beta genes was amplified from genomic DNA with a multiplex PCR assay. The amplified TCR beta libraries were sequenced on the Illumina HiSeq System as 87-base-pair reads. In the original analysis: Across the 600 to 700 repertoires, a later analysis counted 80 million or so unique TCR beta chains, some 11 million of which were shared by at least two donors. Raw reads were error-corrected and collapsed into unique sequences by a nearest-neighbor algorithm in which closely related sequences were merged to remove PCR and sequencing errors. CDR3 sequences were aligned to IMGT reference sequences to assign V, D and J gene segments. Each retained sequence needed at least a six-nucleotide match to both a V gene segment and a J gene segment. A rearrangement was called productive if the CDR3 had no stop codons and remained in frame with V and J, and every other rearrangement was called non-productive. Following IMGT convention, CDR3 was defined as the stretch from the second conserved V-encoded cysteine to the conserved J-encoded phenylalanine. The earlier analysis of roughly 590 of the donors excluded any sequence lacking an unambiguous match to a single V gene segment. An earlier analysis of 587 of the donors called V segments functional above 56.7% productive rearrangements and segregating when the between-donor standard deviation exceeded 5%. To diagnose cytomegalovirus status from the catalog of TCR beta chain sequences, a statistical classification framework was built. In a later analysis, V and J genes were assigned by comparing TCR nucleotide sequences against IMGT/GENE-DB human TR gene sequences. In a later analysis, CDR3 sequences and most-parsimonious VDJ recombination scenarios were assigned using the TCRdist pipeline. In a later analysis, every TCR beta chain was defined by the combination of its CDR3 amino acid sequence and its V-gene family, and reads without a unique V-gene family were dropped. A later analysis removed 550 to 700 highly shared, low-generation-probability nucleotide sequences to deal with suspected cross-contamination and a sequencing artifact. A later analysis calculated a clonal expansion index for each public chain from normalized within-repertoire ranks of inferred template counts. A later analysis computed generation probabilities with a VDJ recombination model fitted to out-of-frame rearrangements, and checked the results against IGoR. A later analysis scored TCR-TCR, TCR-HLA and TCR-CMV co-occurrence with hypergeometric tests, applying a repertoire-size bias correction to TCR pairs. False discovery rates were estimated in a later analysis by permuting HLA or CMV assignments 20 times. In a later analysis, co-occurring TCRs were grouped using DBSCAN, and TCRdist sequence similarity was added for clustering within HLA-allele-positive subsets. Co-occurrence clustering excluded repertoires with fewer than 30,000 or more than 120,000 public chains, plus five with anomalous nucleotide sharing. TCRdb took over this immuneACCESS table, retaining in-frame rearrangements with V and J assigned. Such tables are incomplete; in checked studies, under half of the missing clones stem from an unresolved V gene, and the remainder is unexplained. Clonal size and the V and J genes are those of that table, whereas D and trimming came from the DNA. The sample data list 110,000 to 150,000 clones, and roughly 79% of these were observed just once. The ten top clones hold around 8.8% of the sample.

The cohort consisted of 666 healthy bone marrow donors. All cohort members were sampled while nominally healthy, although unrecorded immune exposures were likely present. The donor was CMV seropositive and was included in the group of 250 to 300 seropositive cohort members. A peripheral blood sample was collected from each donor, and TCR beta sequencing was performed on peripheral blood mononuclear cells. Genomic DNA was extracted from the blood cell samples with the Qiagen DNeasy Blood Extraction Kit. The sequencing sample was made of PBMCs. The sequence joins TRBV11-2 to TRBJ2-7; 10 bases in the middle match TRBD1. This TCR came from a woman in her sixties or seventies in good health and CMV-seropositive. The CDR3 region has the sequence CASSLGGTGEYEQYF. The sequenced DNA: TGTGCCAGCAGCTTAGGGGGGACAGGGGAATACGAGCAGTACTTC.